These 27 T cell receptor beta chains share one sample of origin, sequenced in a study of T cells in Graves' hyperthyroidism and ophthalmopathy. RNA transcripts provided the source from which TCR beta CDR3 regions were amplified. During a first-round RT-PCR of the TCR CDR3, the HTBI primer set was used. TCRdb fed the multiplex PCR reads into MiXCR, producing one record per CDR3 protein. The sample includes hundreds of thousands of distinct CDR3 sequences, roughly 40% of them seen just once. Sequenced: blood. These TCRs come from a man aged 18 to 30 with Graves' hyperthyroidism.

This sequence joins TRBV25-1 and TRBJ2-5; perhaps TRBD2 as D (7 bases). The CDR3 runs to 16 residues. Looked up from germline, CDR1 is MGHDK and CDR2 is SYGVNS. Trimming removed 2 bases from V and 5 bases from J, with 18 bases in between. The CDR3 loop reads CASSEHERDTGETQYF. The CDR3 DNA reads TGTGCCAGCAGTGAACATGAGCGGGACACCGGGGAGACCCAGTACTTC.

The V gene is TRBV6-6, the J gene TRBJ1-3; D is ambiguous. Trimming removed 2 bases at V and 2 bases at J, with 13 bases between. CDR3 length equals 16 residues. From germline, CDR1 is MNHNY and CDR2 SVGAGI (reference sequence). CDR3: CASSYGSVVAGNTIYF. The CDR3 DNA reads as TGTGCCAGCAGTTACGGCAGCGTGGTCGCTGGAAACACCATATATTTT.

The chain employs TRBV7-2 and TRBJ1-6, with 12 bases matching TRBD1. Germline CDR1 reads SGHTA; CDR2 reads FQGNSA. The CDR3 contains 19 residues. The V and J ends lost 1 base and 13 bases, in that order; junction bases with no gene match: 17. The CDR3 DNA reads as TGTGCCAGCAGCTTAGTTAGTAGAGGGGGACAGGGGGCGCAGTGGCCCCTCCACTTT. Translation: CASSLVSRGGQGAQWPLHF.

CDR3 DNA: TGTGCCAGCAGCGGCCGGGACAGGGTAGCCCGCTACGAGCAGTACTTC. The encoded protein is CASSGRDRVARYEQYF. The rearrangement uses TRBV11-1 and TRBJ2-7; 9 positions match TRBD1. CDR3 length: 16 residues. CDR1 SGHAT and CDR2 FQDESV come from the germline V gene (reference sequence). Trimming removed 5 bases from V and 3 bases from J; junction bases left unmatched: 11.

The chain is built from TRBV12-3 or TRBV12-4 and TRBJ2-7; D not certain. Trimming left V 10 bases short and J 6 bases short, with 4 bases between. CDR3 length equals 8 residues. CDR3 protein: CATCEQYF. For the CDR3, the DNA is TGTGCCACCTGCGAGCAGTACTTC.

This sequence joins TRBV12-3 or TRBV12-4 and TRBJ2-7, with 7 bases aligning to TRBD1. With 6 bases clipped from V and 5 bases from J, the junction kept 10 bases outside the gene matches. The CDR3 has 14 amino acids. The CDR3 protein is CASRPGTEVHEQYF. The DNA of the CDR3 is TGTGCCAGCAGACCCGGGACAGAGGTACACGAGCAGTACTTC.

This clonotype showed up just once. The V gene is TRBV6-6, the J gene TRBJ1-6; D gene unclear. The CDR3 covers 14 residues. The V and J ends lost 8 bases and 9 bases respectively, with 17 bases between them. Germline lookup yields CDR1 MNHNY and CDR2 SVGAGI (reference sequence). The CDR3 bases are TGTGCCAGCTTTCAACGGGGTTTTGGTTCACCCCTCCACTTT. Translation gives CASFQRGFGSPLHF.

The chain has TRBV6-1 and TRBJ1-2; D may be TRBD1 (5 bases). Trimming shortened V by 11 bases and J by 8 bases, and 18 bases separated the two germline ends. Germline V lookup: CDR1 MNHNS, CDR2 SASEGT. The CDR3 covers 12 residues. The CDR3 DNA is TGTGCCGGCCAACGGGACCGGGGAGGCTACACCTTC. Protein sequence: CAGQRDRGGYTF.

This clonotype came up many times. The chain has TRBV12-3 or TRBV12-4 and TRBJ1-5, with no clear D. V was clipped by 6 bases and J by 0 bases, with 6 bases between them. The CDR3 is 13 amino acids. CDR3 DNA sequence: TGTGCCAGCAGCTTATTTAGCAATCAGCCCCAGCATTTT. Its protein product is CASSLFSNQPQHF.

This clonotype appeared many times. This chain uses TRBV10-3 with TRBJ2-5; 14 bases are shared with TRBD2. Germline loops: CDR1 ENHRY, CDR2 SYGVKD. This CDR3 comprises 15 residues. J gave up 1 base and V 6 bases, and 1 base lay outside the gene matches. The CDR3 DNA sequence: TGTGCCATCAGGGGACTAGCGGGAGCCCAAGAGACCCAGTACTTC. Its protein product is CAIRGLAGAQETQYF.

The chain employs TRBV14 and TRBJ2-5; no clear D gene. CDR1 and CDR2 (germline): SGHDN, FVKESK. Trimming stripped 2 bases from V and 3 bases from J, with 4 bases between. This CDR3 has 12 amino acids. CDR3 residues: CASSQYKETQYF. CDR3 DNA sequence: TGTGCCAGCAGCCAATATAAAGAGACCCAGTACTTC. Drawing the rest from reference TRBV14 and TRBJ2-5, the complete variable domain is EAGVTQFPSHSVIEKGQTVTLRCDPISGHDNLYWYRRVMGKEIKFLLHFVKESKQDESGMPNNRFLAERTGGTYSTLKVQPAELEDSGVYFCASSQYKETQYFGPGTRLLVL.

The chain recombines TRBV6-1 with TRBJ2-7; TRBD1 might be the D (6 bases). Germline V gene data show CDR1 as MNHNS and CDR2 as SASEGT. Trimming removed 7 bases at V and 5 bases at J, with 12 bases between. The CDR3 spans 12 residues. The CDR3 loop is CASNGRDNEQYF. The CDR3 DNA reads as TGTGCCAGCAACGGCAGGGACAACGAGCAGTACTTC.

The rearrangement links TRBV10-3 to TRBJ2-5; 13 nucleotides agree with TRBD2. The CDR3 runs to 15 residues. Germline CDR1 ENHRY, CDR2 SYGVKD. V shed 5 bases, J shed 7 bases, and the junction held 7 bases outside the gene matches. This chain's CDR3 is CAISQTSGGAGTQYF. CDR3 bases: TGTGCCATCAGTCAAACTAGCGGGGGGGCAGGGACCCAGTACTTC.

Ten or more counts support this clonotype. The chain employs TRBV7-9 and TRBJ2-7, with D possibly TRBD1 on 5 matching bases. This CDR3 is built from 13 residues. Trimming stripped 5 bases from V and 6 bases from J, with 14 bases between. CDR1 and CDR2 from the germline V gene are SEHNR and FQNEAQ (reference sequence). CDR3 sequence reads: CASSPRAALEQYF. In DNA, the CDR3 is TGTGCCAGCAGCCCCAGGGCCGCCCTCGAGCAGTACTTC.

A few counts support this clonotype. CDR3 bases: TGTGCCAGCGGACCTGGGGGGGACTCACCCCTCCACTTT. Residues: CASGPGGDSPLHF. The chain employs TRBV9 and TRBJ1-6, with D tentatively TRBD1 (5 bases). V was clipped by 7 bases and J by 10 bases, with 15 bases between them. Germline V CDR1 and CDR2: SGDLS, YYNGEE. The CDR3 covers 13 residues.

This clonotype showed up many times. The chain couples TRBV29-1 to TRBJ1-1; no clear D gene. CDR3 size: 10 residues. CDR1 and CDR2 (germline): SQVTM, ANQGSEA. Between the trimmed V and J ends, which lost 7 bases and 3 bases, there was a span of 6 bases. DNA of the CDR3: TGCAGCGGATTGGACACTGAAGCTTTCTTT. Protein sequence: CSGLDTEAFF.

The chain is built from TRBV29-1 and TRBJ2-5; 8 bases line up with TRBD1. CDR1 SQVTM and CDR2 ANQGSEA come from the germline V gene. Trimming at V came to 5 bases and at J to 6 bases, leaving 8 bases not matched to a gene. The CDR3 extends over 13 amino acids. CDR3: CSVSGTGAKTQYF. CDR3 bases: TGCAGCGTTTCAGGGACAGGAGCGAAGACCCAGTACTTC.

This clonotype has at least ten counts. J is TRBJ1-4 and V is TRBV2, with D possibly matching TRBD1 (6 bases). This CDR3 comprises 12 residues. Deletions cut 8 bases from V and 4 bases from J, with 8 bases between. Germline V CDR1 and CDR2: SNHLY, FYNNEI. The CDR3 loop is CASQGLNEKLFF. Written as DNA, the CDR3 is TGTGCCAGCCAGGGGCTTAATGAAAAACTGTTTTTT.

This clonotype was observed a handful of times. The chain employs TRBV2 and TRBJ2-3; 8 bases map to TRBD2. Germline V CDR1 and CDR2: SNHLY, FYNNEI. V gave up 6 bases and J gave up 2 bases; unmatched junction bases: 7. The CDR3 covers 15 residues. The CDR3 sequence: CASSPLAAFTDTQYF. CDR3 nucleotide sequence: TGTGCCAGCAGCCCACTAGCGGCCTTCACAGATACGCAGTATTTT.

In its sample, this clonotype was seen a few times. This chain joins TRBV12-3 or TRBV12-4 and TRBJ1-1; no clear D. The CDR3 runs to 12 residues. V lost 7 bases and J 5 bases, leaving 11 bases between the germline ends. This CDR3 reads CASNTFGTEAFF. Here the CDR3 DNA reads TGTGCCAGCAACACATTCGGGACTGAAGCTTTCTTT.

As for this clonotype: One end of the junction varies from germline; a read error may be responsible. The chain joins TRBV24-1 to TRBJ1-5; D is undetermined. This CDR3 contains 12 residues. CDR1 is KGHDR and CDR2 is SFDVKD in the germline V gene. The CDR3 spells CASSLNGQPQHF. CDR3 DNA sequence: TGTGCCAGCAGTTTAAACGGACAGCCCCAGCATTTT.

The chain is built from TRBV2 and TRBJ2-5, with D uncertain. Germline V gene lookup returns CDR1 SNHLY and CDR2 FYNNEI. This CDR3 contains 14 residues. Trimming stripped 2 bases from V and 4 bases from J, with 11 bases between. The CDR3 DNA reads as TGTGCCAGCAGTGAACCAGAGTGGGCAGAGACCCAGTACTTC. This codes for CASSEPEWAETQYF.

There are many counts of this clonotype. This chain uses TRBV10-3 with TRBJ2-7; D is undetermined. Germline CDR1 ENHRY, CDR2 SYGVKD. This CDR3 is built from 14 residues. Between the trimmed V and J ends, which lost 4 bases and 3 bases, there was a span of 13 bases. DNA of the CDR3: TGTGCCATCAGTGGTCCAAGTACCGGCTACGAGCAGTACTTC. It specifies CAISGPSTGYEQYF.

This chain links TRBV15 with TRBJ2-7, with TRBD1 matching 8 bases. With 3 bases clipped from V and 4 bases from J, the junction kept 5 bases outside the gene matches. Germline assignment: CDR1 LNHNV and CDR2 YYDKDF (reference sequence). This CDR3 comprises 14 residues. CDR3 coding DNA: TGTGCCACCAGCAGCGGAGGACAGGGTTACGAGCAGTACTTC. Amino acid sequence: CATSSGGQGYEQYF.

This rearrangement joins TRBV19 to TRBJ2-5; D is tentatively TRBD1 or TRBD2 (5 bases each). CDR1 LNHDA and CDR2 SQIVND come from the germline V gene (reference sequence). The CDR3 totals 15 residues. Trimming took off 2 bases at V and 9 bases at J, with 19 bases between the two ends. CDR3 region: CASSISGRKGQPQYF. The CDR3 DNA sequence: TGTGCCAGTAGTATATCGGGACGAAAGGGGCAGCCCCAGTACTTC.

This clonotype showed up just a few times. The genes are TRBV14 and TRBJ2-7; weak D call: TRBD2 (5 bases). The CDR3 has 12 amino acids. CDR1 is SGHDN and CDR2 is FVKESK in the germline V gene. V lost 1 base and J 11 bases, leaving 12 bases between the germline ends. Written as DNA, the CDR3 is TGTGCCAGCAGCCAAGGAGGGCCGCCGAAGTACTTC. This sequence encodes CASSQGGPPKYF.

This clonotype came up a few times. The CDR3 spells CASSLDGGMGTEAFF. The DNA of the CDR3 is TGTGCCAGCAGTTTAGATGGGGGAATGGGGACTGAAGCTTTCTTT. The rearrangement links TRBV12-3 or TRBV12-4 to TRBJ1-1, with D perhaps matching TRBD1 (5 bases). V was clipped by 1 base and J by 5 bases, with 14 bases between them. There are 15 residues in the CDR3.